This T cell receptor (beta chain) was captured by sequencing in a study of molecular identifiers for immune sequencing clone quantification. Unmatched junction bases numbered 12, after V lost 3 bases and J lost 4 bases. Germline V CDR1 and CDR2: SEHNR, FQNEAQ (reference sequence). The CDR3 sequence is 17 residues long. Previously described methods with listed TCR primers produced the bulk TCR libraries. One entry per CDR3 protein, called by TCRdb with MiXCR from the PCR reads. The table includes about 320,000 distinct CDR3 sequences, around a fifth detected once. A CD8+CD4-CCR7+CD45RA+ gate was used to sort naive CD8 T cells.

What was sequenced was naive CD8+ T cells from blood, with Jurkat cell RNA spiked in. Stated subset: FACS-sorted CD8+CD4-CCR7+CD45RA+ naive T cells. The genes are TRBV7-9 and TRBJ1-3; TRBD1 matches 7 bases. The origin of this receptor is a human donor in good health. Some libraries in this study had Jurkat cell RNA spiked in. This CDR3 is CASSLGMMRGRGNTIYF. Written as DNA, the CDR3 is TGTGCCAGCAGCTTGGGGATGATGAGGGGGCGCGGAAACACCATATATTTT.